These T cell receptor beta chains were read from a single sample in a study of shared clonotypes between healthy human individuals. Measured with immunoSEQ multiplex PCR; TCRdb has only the in-frame clones, and not every one. Of around 1.6 million clones listed, around 98% were seen once; the top ten hold around 0.47%. The material sequenced was naive CD4+ T cells sorted from blood. All receptors come from a man younger than 45 in good health. CDR3s include the opening cysteine and the closing phenylalanine or tryptophan. D genes are given only for firm matches. The size field is filled for only some rows; it gives once, few, many or a size class.

j_call v_call cdr3_length d_call clone_size cdr3_aa cdr3_nt
TRBJ1-3 TRBV28 14 NA once CASRGDKYGNTIYF TGTGCCAGCAGGGGCGACAAGTACGGAAACACCATATATTTT
TRBJ1-4 TRBV5-6 14 TRBD1 NA CASSFGQVNEKLFF TGTGCCAGCAGCTTTGGACAGGTTAATGAAAAACTGTTTTTT
TRBJ2-6 TRBV19 18 TRBD1 NA CASSPGGGLRAGANVLTF TGTGCCAGTAGTCCAGGGGGCGGTTTAAGGGCTGGGGCCAACGTCCTGACTTTC
TRBJ2-7 TRBV18 15 NA NA CASSPPAGASYEQYF TGTGCCAGCTCACCACCGGCAGGGGCGTCCTACGAGCAGTACTTC
TRBJ2-1 TRBV7-6 16 TRBD2 NA CASSWGSSGEYNEQFF TGTGCCAGCAGCTGGGGCTCTAGCGGGGAATACAATGAGCAGTTCTTC
TRBJ2-3 TRBV10-1 17 NA once CASSAAERGRYTDTQYF TGCGCCAGCAGTGCGGCGGAACGGGGACGTTACACAGATACGCAGTATTTT
TRBJ1-5 TRBV5-4 17 NA NA CASSLVARPSGNQPQHF TGTGCCAGCAGCTTGGTGGCGAGACCGAGTGGCAATCAGCCCCAGCATTTT
TRBJ2-7 TRBV28 14 NA NA CASNTLGPSYEQYF TGTGCCAGCAACACTCTGGGGCCTTCCTACGAGCAGTACTTC
TRBJ2-1 TRBV7-9 16 NA NA CASNPTAGRAYNEQFF TGTGCCAGCAACCCTACCGCGGGCAGGGCCTACAATGAGCAGTTCTTC
TRBJ2-2 TRBV11-3 14 NA NA CASSLGLSTGELFF TGTGCCAGCAGCTTAGGACTGAGCACCGGGGAGCTGTTTTTT
TRBJ2-5 TRBV9 16 NA NA CASSVGWREDGETQYF TGTGCCAGCAGCGTAGGATGGCGGGAAGACGGGGAGACCCAGTACTTC
TRBJ2-5 TRBV5-1 14 TRBD2 NA CASSLVSGRETQYF TGCGCCAGCAGCTTGGTTAGCGGGAGAGAGACCCAGTACTTC
TRBJ2-7 TRBV7-9 13 TRBD2 NA CASQTGGSYEQYF TGTGCCAGCCAGACCGGGGGGTCCTACGAGCAGTACTTC
TRBJ2-1 TRBV5-1 17 NA NA CASSLGTVASSYNEQFF TGCGCCAGCAGCTTGGGGACTGTGGCGAGCTCCTACAATGAGCAGTTCTTC
TRBJ2-1 TRBV4-3 16 TRBD2 NA CASSSTGTSGYNEQFF TGCGCCAGCAGCAGCACCGGGACTAGCGGATACAATGAGCAGTTCTTC
TRBJ2-7 TRBV7-9 15 TRBD1 NA CASSQGTGHIYEQYF TGTGCCAGCAGCCAAGGGACAGGGCATATCTACGAGCAGTACTTC
TRBJ2-1 TRBV4-3 14 NA NA CASSQEGLNSEQFF TGCGCCAGCAGCCAAGAGGGCCTGAATAGTGAGCAGTTCTTC
TRBJ2-7 TRBV27 15 NA NA CASSRGTEGASQQYF TGTGCCAGCAGTCGGGGTACGGAGGGGGCGTCGCAGCAGTACTTC
TRBJ2-5 TRBV5-1 15 TRBD2 NA CASSSTSGRGETQYF TGCGCCAGCAGCTCGACTAGCGGAAGGGGAGAGACCCAGTACTTC
TRBJ2-2 TRBV5-1 16 NA NA CASSQDRRVDTGELFF TGCGCCAGCAGCCAGGACCGGAGGGTAGACACCGGGGAGCTGTTTTTT
TRBJ2-2 TRBV19 15 TRBD2 NA CASSSQRGRPGELFF TGTGCCAGTAGTAGCCAGCGGGGAAGACCCGGGGAGCTGTTTTTT
TRBJ2-5 TRBV5-1 13 NA NA CASSSVRKETQYF TGCGCCAGCAGCTCAGTAAGGAAAGAGACCCAGTACTTC
TRBJ1-4 TRBV5-1 14 NA NA CASSLGTGVEKLFF TGCGCCAGCAGCTTGGGGACTGGGGTCGAAAAACTGTTTTTT
TRBJ1-5 TRBV19 14 NA NA CASSIFEGIKPQHF TGTGCCAGTAGTATCTTCGAGGGGATTAAGCCCCAGCATTTT
TRBJ2-5 TRBV30 14 NA NA CAWSVLVVQETQYF TGTGCCTGGAGTGTACTGGTTGTGCAAGAGACCCAGTACTTC
TRBJ2-7 TRBV21-1 12 NA NA CASSRWRYEQYF TGTGCCAGCAGCAGATGGCGGTACGAGCAGTACTTC
TRBJ2-2 TRBV9 14 TRBD1 NA CASSRTGGIGELFF TGTGCCAGCAGCCGGACAGGGGGCATCGGGGAGCTGTTTTTT
TRBJ2-1 TRBV6-5 15 TRBD2 NA CASSVRGGSYNEQFF TGTGCCAGCAGTGTTCGCGGGGGGTCCTACAATGAGCAGTTCTTC
TRBJ2-5 TRBV28 15 TRBD1 NA CASSRTGTGQETQYF TGTGCCAGCAGTCGTACCGGGACAGGCCAAGAGACCCAGTACTTC
TRBJ2-1 TRBV27 14 NA NA CASSLVRGYNEQFF TGTGCCAGCAGTTTGGTACGGGGCTACAATGAGCAGTTCTTC
TRBJ2-1 TRBV5-1 18 TRBD2 once CASLPRPLLAGGNNEQFF TGCGCCAGCCTTCCAAGGCCCCTACTAGCGGGAGGGAACAATGAGCAGTTCTTC
TRBJ2-7 TRBV6-5 12 NA NA CASSLSVHEQYF TGTGCCAGCAGTTTGTCCGTCCACGAGCAGTACTTC
TRBJ2-1 TRBV5-1 14 TRBD2 NA CASRTSGSSDEQFF TGCGCCAGCCGGACTAGCGGGAGTTCGGATGAGCAGTTCTTC
TRBJ2-1 TRBV5-1 16 TRBD2 NA CASTRLAGSSYNEQFF TGCGCCAGCACCAGACTAGCGGGGAGCTCCTACAATGAGCAGTTCTTC
TRBJ2-5 TRBV11-2 15 NA NA CASSLFGGGKETQYF TGTGCCAGCAGCCTCTTTGGTGGCGGTAAAGAGACCCAGTACTTC
TRBJ2-3 TRBV19 14 TRBD2 NA CATSGGPSTDTQYF TGTGCCACCTCGGGAGGGCCAAGCACAGATACGCAGTATTTT
TRBJ1-3 TRBV6-5 15 NA NA CASSYTRTAGNTIYF TGTGCCAGCAGTTACACCCGGACAGCTGGAAACACCATATATTTT
TRBJ2-3 TRBV25-1 16 TRBD1 NA CASSEYGGTGADTQYF TGTGCCAGCAGTGAATATGGGGGGACAGGGGCCGATACGCAGTATTTT
TRBJ2-2 TRBV5-1 15 NA NA CASSLPGSNTGELFF TGCGCCAGCAGCTTGCCCGGAAGCAACACCGGGGAGCTGTTTTTT
TRBJ2-7 TRBV11-1 14 TRBD1 NA CASSPQGKYYEQYF TGTGCCAGCAGTCCACAGGGGAAGTACTACGAGCAGTACTTC
TRBJ2-1 TRBV25-1 13 NA NA CASGVVGLDEQFF TGTGCCAGCGGCGTGGTGGGGCTCGATGAGCAGTTCTTC
TRBJ1-1 TRBV28 14 TRBD1 NA CASSLDRVKTEAFF TGTGCCAGCAGTTTGGACAGGGTAAAGACTGAAGCTTTCTTT
TRBJ2-5 TRBV5-6 16 TRBD1 NA CASSYPRGTGIETQYF TGTGCCAGCAGCTATCCCAGGGGGACAGGGATAGAGACCCAGTACTTC
TRBJ2-2 TRBV4-3 16 TRBD1 NA CASSQEKGQVAGELFF TGCGCCAGCAGCCAAGAAAAGGGACAGGTCGCCGGGGAGCTGTTTTTT
TRBJ2-3 TRBV27 11 TRBD1 NA CASTDRVTQYF TGTGCCAGCACCGACAGGGTAACGCAGTATTTT
TRBJ2-1 TRBV18 15 TRBD2 NA CASSPPQRGDNEQFF TGTGCCAGCTCACCACCCCAGCGGGGGGACAATGAGCAGTTCTTC
TRBJ2-3 TRBV9 14 NA NA CASSLGAGTDTQYF TGTGCCAGCAGCCTTGGGGCTGGCACAGATACGCAGTATTTT
TRBJ1-4 TRBV6-5 14 NA NA CASSLGGTNEKLFF TGTGCCAGCAGTTTGGGGGGAACTAATGAAAAACTGTTTTTT
TRBJ2-3 TRBV9 16 TRBD2 NA CASSVNSGRRTDTQYF TGTGCCAGCAGCGTAAATAGCGGGAGGCGCACAGATACGCAGTATTTT
TRBJ2-7 TRBV2 14 TRBD2 NA CAIQGLAGVYEQYF TGTGCCATACAGGGACTAGCGGGAGTCTACGAGCAGTACTTC
TRBJ2-7 TRBV5-1 17 NA NA CASSLTATDTSRWEQYF TGCGCCAGCAGCTTAACCGCAACTGACACGAGTAGATGGGAGCAGTACTTC
TRBJ2-7 TRBV5-1 15 NA NA CASSDGQGGGNEQYF TGCGCCAGCAGCGATGGACAGGGAGGGGGAAACGAGCAGTACTTC
TRBJ1-4 TRBV5-1 13 NA NA CASSFPSGEKLFF TGCGCCAGCAGCTTCCCCTCGGGAGAAAAACTGTTTTTT
TRBJ2-7 TRBV10-3 15 TRBD2 NA CAISSSAGGLYEQYF TGTGCCATCAGTTCCTCAGCGGGAGGGTTATACGAGCAGTACTTC
TRBJ2-3 TRBV18 15 NA NA CASSPAGREADTQYF TGTGCCAGCTCACCAGCGGGCAGGGAAGCAGATACGCAGTATTTT
TRBJ2-1 TRBV7-3 16 TRBD2 once CASSSPGLGAHNEQFF TGTGCCAGCAGCTCACCGGGACTAGGGGCCCACAATGAGCAGTTCTTC
TRBJ1-2 TRBV7-9 14 NA NA CASSFLGDIFGYTF TGTGCCAGCAGCTTCCTCGGGGACATCTTCGGCTACACCTTC
TRBJ2-7 TRBV7-3 15 NA once CASSQGQGLTYEQYF TGTGCCAGCAGCCAGGGGCAGGGCTTAACCTACGAGCAGTACTTC